Given below is one T cell receptor beta chain in context. TCRdb used MiXCR to reprocess the RT-PCR reads, holding one entry per CDR3 protein. The profile shows about 190,000 distinct CDR3 sequences, 14% of them singletons. Trimming removed 6 bases from V and 4 bases from J; junction bases left unmatched: 6. This CDR3 comprises 14 residues. Looked up from germline, CDR1 is MNHNS and CDR2 is SASEGT. This sample is part of a study of response to subunit inactivated influenza vaccine. The rearrangement uses TRBV6-1 and TRBJ1-5; TRBD1 matches at 7 bases. The TCR comes from a man aged 50-60 years who received an inactivated influenza vaccine. The specimen was CD8+ T cells sorted from PBMCs, collected roughly 5 days after vaccination. This CDR3 reads CASRMTGPNQPQHF. CDR3 DNA: TGTGCCAGCAGGATGACAGGGCCTAATCAGCCCCAGCATTTT.